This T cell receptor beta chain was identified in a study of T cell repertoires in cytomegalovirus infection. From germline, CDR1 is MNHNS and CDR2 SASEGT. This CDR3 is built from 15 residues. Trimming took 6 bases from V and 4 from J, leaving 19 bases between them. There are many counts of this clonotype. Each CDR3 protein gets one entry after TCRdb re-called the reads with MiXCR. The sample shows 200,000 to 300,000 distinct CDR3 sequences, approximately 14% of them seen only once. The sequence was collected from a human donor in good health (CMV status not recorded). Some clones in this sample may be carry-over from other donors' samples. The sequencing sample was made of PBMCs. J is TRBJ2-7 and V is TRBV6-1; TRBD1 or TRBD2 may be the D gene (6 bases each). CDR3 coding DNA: TGTGCCAGCAGCATCGCGGGACACCTGAGATACGAGCAGTACTTC. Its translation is CASSIAGHLRYEQYF.